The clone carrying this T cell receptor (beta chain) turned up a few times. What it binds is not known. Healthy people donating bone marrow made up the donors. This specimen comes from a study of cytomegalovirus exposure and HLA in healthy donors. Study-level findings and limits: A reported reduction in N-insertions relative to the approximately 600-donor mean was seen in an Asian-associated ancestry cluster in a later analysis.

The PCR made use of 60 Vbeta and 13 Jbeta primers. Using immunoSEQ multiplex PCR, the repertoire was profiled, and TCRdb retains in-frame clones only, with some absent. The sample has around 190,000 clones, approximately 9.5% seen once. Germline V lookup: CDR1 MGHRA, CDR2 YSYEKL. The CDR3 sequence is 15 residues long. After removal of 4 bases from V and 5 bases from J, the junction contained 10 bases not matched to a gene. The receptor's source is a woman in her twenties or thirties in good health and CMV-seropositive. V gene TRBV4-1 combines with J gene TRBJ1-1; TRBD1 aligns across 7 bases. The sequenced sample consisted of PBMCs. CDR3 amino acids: CASSLRQGMGTEAFF. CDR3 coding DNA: TGCGCCAGCAGCCTACGACAGGGAATGGGGACTGAAGCTTTCTTT.